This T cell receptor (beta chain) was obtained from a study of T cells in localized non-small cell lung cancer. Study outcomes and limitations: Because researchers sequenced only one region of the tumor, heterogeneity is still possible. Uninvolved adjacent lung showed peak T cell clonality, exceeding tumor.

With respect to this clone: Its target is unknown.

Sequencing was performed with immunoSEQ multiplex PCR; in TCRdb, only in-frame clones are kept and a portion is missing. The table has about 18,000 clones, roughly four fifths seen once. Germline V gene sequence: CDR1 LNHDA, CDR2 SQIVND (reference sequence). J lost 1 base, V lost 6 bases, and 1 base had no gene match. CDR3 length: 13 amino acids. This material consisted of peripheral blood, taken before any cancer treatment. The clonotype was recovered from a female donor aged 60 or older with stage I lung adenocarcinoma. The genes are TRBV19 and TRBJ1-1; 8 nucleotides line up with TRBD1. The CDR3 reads CASSDRGNTEAFF. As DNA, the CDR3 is TGTGCCAGTAGCGACAGGGGGAACACTGAAGCTTTCTTT.